Each of the 22 T cell receptor beta chains below was sequenced from the same sample in a study of CD8 T cells in Susac syndrome. Random hexamers were used to reverse transcribe roughly 0.45 to 1 ug of RNA. TCRdb reanalysed the immunoSEQ multiplex PCR reads using MiXCR and keeps one entry per CDR3 protein. This sample carries under 200,000 distinct CDR3 sequences, approximately 96% of them seen once, and the ten largest clones take around 0.15%. The sample consisted of CD8+ T cells from PBMCs. The origin of the receptors is a human donor with multiple sclerosis.

This sequence joins TRBV15 and TRBJ1-2, with D possibly TRBD1 on 5 matching bases. The CDR3 spans 13 residues. V lost 2 bases to trimming and J lost 13 bases, with 17 bases between them. The germline V gene has CDR1 LNHNV and CDR2 YYDKDF (reference sequence). The chain's CDR3 is CATSRIGQSLSTF. As DNA, the CDR3 is TGTGCCACCAGCAGAATCGGACAATCCCTCAGCACCTTC.

The chain recombines TRBV27 with TRBJ1-5; tentatively, D is TRBD1 (6 bases). The germline V gene has CDR1 MNHEY and CDR2 SMNVEV (reference sequence). CDR3 length equals 15 residues. V lost 6 bases to trimming and J lost 3 bases, with 15 bases between them. The CDR3 region is CASRSGTSVNQPQHF. The CDR3 coding sequence is TGTGCCAGCAGATCCGGGACATCCGTCAATCAGCCCCAGCATTTT.

The J gene is TRBJ1-2, the V gene TRBV5-6, with 10 bases matching TRBD1. CDR1 is SGHDT and CDR2 is YYEEEE in the germline V gene. The J segment lost 7 bases and the V segment lost 4 bases, leaving 13 bases of the junction unmatched. The CDR3 consists of 16 residues. The CDR3 loop is CASSPLPTGGAFGYTF. The DNA of the CDR3 is TGTGCCAGCAGCCCATTACCGACAGGGGGCGCTTTTGGCTACACCTTC. Full variable domain (rest looked up from reference TRBV5-6 and TRBJ1-2): DAGVTQSPTHLIKTRGQQVTLRCSPKSGHDTVSWYQQALGQGPQFIFQYYEEEERQRGNFPDRFSGHQFPNYSSELNVNALLLGDSALYLCASSPLPTGGAFGYTFGSGTRLTVV.

The rearrangement joins TRBV12-3 or TRBV12-4 to TRBJ2-3; 10 bases align to TRBD2. Trimming took 5 bases from V and 4 from J; bases not matched to a gene: 6. The CDR3 extends over 15 amino acids. CDR3 sequence reads: CASSPLAGESDTQYF. DNA of the CDR3: TGTGCCAGCAGTCCTCTAGCGGGGGAGTCAGATACGCAGTATTTT.

The rearrangement links TRBV5-1 to TRBJ1-2; D call uncertain. Germline V gives CDR1 SGHRS, CDR2 YFSETQ. The CDR3 spans 15 residues. Trimming left V 4 bases short and J 3 bases short, with 16 bases between. CDR3: CASSTESSPDYGYTF. The CDR3 DNA reads as TGCGCCAGCAGCACCGAATCGTCTCCGGACTATGGCTACACCTTC. Full variable domain (outside the CDR3, taken from reference TRBV5-1 and TRBJ1-2): KAGVTQTPRYLIKTRGQQVTLSCSPISGHRSVSWYQQTPGQGLQFLFEYFSETQRNKGNFPGRFSGRQFSNSRSEMNVSTLELGDSALYLCASSTESSPDYGYTFGSGTRLTVV.

The chain recombines TRBV30 with TRBJ2-7, with 14 bases aligning to TRBD2. CDR1 and CDR2 from the germline V gene are GTSNPN and SVGIG (reference sequence). The CDR3 extends over 15 amino acids. Trimming at V came to 2 bases and at J to 6 bases, leaving 6 bases not matched to a gene. The CDR3 here is CAWSPGTSGSGEQYF. The CDR3 DNA reads TGTGCCTGGAGTCCGGGGACTAGCGGGAGCGGCGAGCAGTACTTC.

The rearrangement uses TRBV11-2 and TRBJ2-7; D possibly matches TRBD1 or TRBD2 (6 bases each). CDR1 SGHAT and CDR2 FQNNGV come from the germline V gene. This CDR3 contains 15 residues. Trimming stripped 7 bases from V and 5 bases from J, with 21 bases between. This CDR3 reads CASNSPGAALHEQYF. The CDR3 nucleotides are TGTGCCAGCAACTCCCCGGGGGCCGCTCTCCACGAGCAGTACTTC.

The chain is built from TRBV30 and TRBJ2-1; D is ambiguous. Germline V lookup: CDR1 GTSNPN, CDR2 SVGIG (reference sequence). The CDR3 runs to 12 residues. With 1 base removed from V and 0 bases from J, the gap between germline ends came to 1 base. The CDR3 reads CAWSDSYNEQFF. Here the CDR3 DNA reads TGTGCCTGGAGTGACTCCTACAATGAGCAGTTCTTC.

The rearrangement joins TRBV6-1 to TRBJ2-3; perhaps TRBD2 as D (5 bases). Germline V gene sequence: CDR1 MNHNS, CDR2 SASEGT. With 2 bases removed from V and 3 bases from J, the gap between germline ends came to 12 bases. CDR3 size: 15 residues. CDR3 residues: CASSETAGLTDTQYF. CDR3 DNA: TGTGCCAGCAGTGAAACCGCGGGTTTGACAGATACGCAGTATTTT.

About this clonotype itself: The junction does not match germline at one end; this may be a read error. The V call is TRBV11-1, the J call TRBJ2-5, with D perhaps TRBD2 (5 bases). The CDR3 loop spans 10 amino acids. Germline V gives CDR1 SGHAT, CDR2 FQDESV (reference sequence). The CDR3 bases are TGTGCCAGCCCTATCCGTCAGAGGGACTTC. It encodes CASPIRQRDF.

The chain has TRBV11-2 and TRBJ2-2, with D unclear. The V end was cut by 5 bases, the J end by 0 bases, with 7 bases between. CDR3 length: 14 amino acids. In germline, CDR1 is SGHAT, CDR2 FQNNGV. For the CDR3, the DNA is TGTGCCAGCAGCCGAACTGCGAACACCGGGGAGCTGTTTTTT. Amino acid sequence: CASSRTANTGELFF.

The rearrangement uses TRBV2 and TRBJ2-1, with D unresolved. The V gene's germline CDR1 is SNHLY and CDR2 FYNNEI. The V end was cut by 1 base, the J end by 7 bases, with 5 bases between. The CDR3 covers 12 residues. The CDR3 here is CASSEVRNEQFF. In DNA, the CDR3 is TGTGCCAGCAGTGAAGTCCGTAATGAGCAGTTCTTC.

V and J are TRBV19 and TRBJ2-7; unclear D gene. In germline, CDR1 is LNHDA, CDR2 SQIVND (reference sequence). The CDR3 is 14 residues long. Trimming cost V 5 bases and J 2 bases, with 13 bases left between them. CDR3 DNA sequence: TGTGCCAGTAGTCCCACAACGAGAGCCTACGAGCAGTACTTC. Translation: CASSPTTRAYEQYF. The full variable domain, rest sourced from reference TRBV19 and TRBJ2-7, is DGGITQSPKYLFRKEGQNVTLSCEQNLNHDAMYWYRQDPGQGLRLIYYSQIVNDFQKGDIAEGYSVSREKKESFPLTVTSAQKNPTAFYLCASSPTTRAYEQYFGPGTRLTVT.

The chain recombines TRBV9 with TRBJ2-7; TRBD2 matches 11 bases. The germline V gene encodes CDR1 SGDLS and CDR2 YYNGEE. V lost 4 bases, J lost 4 bases, and 19 bases stayed unmatched. The CDR3 contains 19 residues. The CDR3 bases are TGTGCCAGCAGCCCAAGTGCAGGCCTAGCGGGAGGTTCGCGGTACGAGCAGTACTTC. Amino acids: CASSPSAGLAGGSRYEQYF.

The rearrangement uses TRBV5-4 and TRBJ1-2, with D maybe TRBD1 (6 bases). Deletions cut 4 bases from V and 7 bases from J, with 17 bases between. Looked up from germline, CDR1 is SGHNT and CDR2 is YYREEE (reference sequence). This CDR3 contains 14 residues. The CDR3 is CASSPVTGGPGYTF. As DNA, the CDR3 is TGTGCCAGCAGCCCGGTGACAGGCGGTCCTGGCTACACCTTC.

The chain joins TRBV20-1 to TRBJ1-1, with TRBD1 matching 7 bases. J was trimmed by 9 bases and V by 6 bases; bases with no gene match: 7. Per the germline V gene, CDR1 is DFQATT and CDR2 is SNEGSKA (reference sequence). The CDR3 consists of 11 residues. DNA for the CDR3: TGCAGTGCCTCCCGACAGGGACAAGCTTTCTTT. It translates to CSASRQGQAFF.

The genes are TRBV29-1 and TRBJ2-3, with 13 bases identical to TRBD2. Trimming removed 2 bases from V and 6 bases from J; junction bases left unmatched: 14. Germline V gives CDR1 SQVTM, CDR2 ANQGSEA. CDR3 length equals 18 residues. For the CDR3, the DNA is TGCAGCGTTGAAAATAAGTGGACTAGCGGGAGAAGGGCGGATACGCAGTATTTT. It codes for CSVENKWTSGRRADTQYF.

This clonotype was found a few times. The gene calls are TRBV28 and TRBJ2-1, with no clear D. This CDR3 comprises 11 residues. The ends were cut back, 6 bases at V and 7 bases at J, with 7 bases in the middle. Germline V lookup: CDR1 MDHEN, CDR2 SYDVKM. In DNA form, the CDR3 reads TGTGCCAGCAGCCCTGCGAATGAGCAGTTCTTC. Amino acid sequence: CASSPANEQFF.

V gene TRBV27 combines with J gene TRBJ1-5; the D is unclear. Germline V lookup: CDR1 MNHEY, CDR2 SMNVEV (reference sequence). V was clipped by 5 bases and J by 0 bases, with 8 bases between them. The CDR3 length is 14 residues. The CDR3 coding sequence is TGTGCCAGCAGTAAATTGGGTAGCAATCAGCCCCAGCATTTT. It specifies CASSKLGSNQPQHF.

This rearrangement joins TRBV9 to TRBJ2-7, with 7 positions matching TRBD1. The CDR3 has 15 amino acids. The J segment lost 2 bases and the V segment lost 0 bases, leaving 5 bases of the junction unmatched. Per germline, CDR1 SGDLS and CDR2 YYNGEE. Written as DNA, the CDR3 is TGTGCCAGCAGCGTAGGAGGGGGCTACACCTACGAGCAGTACTTC. As protein: CASSVGGGYTYEQYF. The full variable domain, with the rest looked up from reference TRBV9 and TRBJ2-7, is DSGVTQTPKHLITATGQRVTLRCSPRSGDLSVYWYQQSLDQGLQFLIQYYNGEERAKGNILERFSAQQFPDLHSELNLSSLELGDSALYFCASSVGGGYTYEQYFGPGTRLTVT.

The rearrangement links TRBV9 to TRBJ1-1, with 10 positions matching TRBD1. The CDR3 contains 13 residues. Trimming cost V 3 bases and J 12 bases; bases outside gene matches: 8. Germline lookup yields CDR1 SGDLS and CDR2 YYNGEE. DNA of the CDR3: TGTGCCAGCAGCGAGATGGGACAGGGGTATACTTTCTTT. It specifies CASSEMGQGYTFF.

V usage is TRBV30 and J usage is TRBJ2-7; D gene unclear. V lost 2 bases and J 2 bases, leaving 10 bases between the germline ends. The CDR3 runs 13 residues. Germline V gene data show CDR1 as GTSNPN and CDR2 as SVGIG (reference sequence). CDR3 loop: CAWSLRVAYEQYF. In DNA, the CDR3 is TGTGCCTGGAGTTTAAGGGTAGCCTACGAGCAGTACTTC.